The 9 T cell receptor beta chains below come from one sample, sequenced in a study of blood T cell repertoires in COVID-19 (dated by TCRdb to about 2020). The library relied on the immunoSEQ multiplex PCR assay. The source is immuneACCESS, and TCRdb retained only in-frame sequences with V and J called. Part of the clones is not carried over; for the studies checked, unresolved V genes explain less than half of this, and the remainder is unexplained. The sample yields 350,000 to 550,000 clones; about 85% were counted once. The ten top clones hold approximately 2% of the sample. The sequenced sample was PBMCs or T cells enriched from blood (not recorded which). These receptors all stem from a woman between 18 and 30 years old with acute COVID-19.

This sequence joins TRBV7-8 and TRBJ1-1, with D possibly matching TRBD1 (6 bases). The CDR3 is 15 amino acids. V lost 5 bases to trimming and J lost 1 base, with 14 bases between them. The germline gives CDR1 SGHVS, CDR2 FQNEAQ. CDR3 sequence (DNA): TGTGCCAGCAGCCCTACTATGACAGGGAACACTGAAGCTTTCTTT. This gives the protein CASSPTMTGNTEAFF.

The chain couples TRBV7-9 to TRBJ1-6; maybe TRBD1 (5 bases). The CDR3 length is 17 residues. Deletions cut 0 bases from V and 6 bases from J, with 15 bases between. CDR1 and CDR2 from the germline V gene are SEHNR and FQNEAQ (reference sequence). DNA of the CDR3: TGTGCCAGCAGCTTAGCGGTCCTCTCGGGGGGTAATTCACCCCTCCACTTT. This translates into CASSLAVLSGGNSPLHF.

A word on this clone: Other DNA sequences in the sample encode the same CDR3. This sequence joins TRBV12-3 or TRBV12-4 and TRBJ2-7, with D perhaps matching TRBD2 (6 bases). This CDR3 contains 13 residues. Trimming cost V 3 bases and J 1 base, with 7 bases left between them. Here the CDR3 DNA reads TGTGCCAGCAGTTTGGGGAGGTCCTACGAGCAGTACTTC. It specifies CASSLGRSYEQYF.

The chain is built from TRBV10-2 and TRBJ1-2; 9 bases match TRBD1. CDR1 is WSHSY and CDR2 is SAAADI in the germline V gene. Unmatched junction bases numbered 5, after V lost 7 bases and J lost 5 bases. The CDR3 length is 13 residues. CDR3 sequence (DNA): TGCGCCAGCAATGGACAGGGGATATATGGCTACACCTTC. It encodes CASNGQGIYGYTF.

This chain links TRBV7-2 with TRBJ1-2, with TRBD1 matching over 9 bases. The germline V gene encodes CDR1 SGHTA and CDR2 FQGNSA. J gave up 10 bases and V 1 base, and 4 bases lay outside the gene matches. The CDR3 spans 13 residues. CDR3: CASSLGTGVSYTF. Written as DNA, the CDR3 is TGTGCCAGCAGCTTAGGGACAGGGGTCTCCTACACCTTC.

This clone appeared a single time. The chain is built from TRBV7-9 and TRBJ1-1, with D possibly TRBD1 on 5 matching bases. This CDR3 is built from 15 residues. Trimming took off 4 bases at V and 3 bases at J, with 15 bases between the two ends. Germline CDR1 SEHNR, CDR2 FQNEAQ (reference sequence). The CDR3 protein is CASSYRTRGDTEAFF. CDR3 bases: TGTGCCAGCAGCTACCGGACGCGGGGGGACACTGAAGCTTTCTTT.

This sequence joins TRBV7-8 and TRBJ2-7; D might be TRBD2 (5 bases). CDR1 and CDR2 (germline): SGHVS, FQNEAQ. The CDR3 sequence is 13 residues long. Trimming removed 5 bases at V and 3 bases at J, with 11 bases between. Written as DNA, the CDR3 is TGTGCCAGCAGCCCCGAGGGCTACTACGAGCAGTACTTC. Translation: CASSPEGYYEQYF.

The chain uses TRBV6-5 and TRBJ1-2; 10 bases align to TRBD1. The trim removed 4 bases at V and 4 bases at J, leaving 3 bases unmatched. CDR3 size: 14 residues. CDR1 and CDR2 from the germline V gene are MNHEY and SVGAGI. CDR3 nucleotides: TGTGCCAGCAGTTCGTGGACAGGGGGCTATGGCTACACCTTC. Translated: CASSSWTGGYGYTF.

The V and J genes are TRBV5-6 and TRBJ1-1, with D maybe TRBD1 (6 bases). The V and J ends lost 4 bases and 5 bases respectively, with 12 bases between them. The V gene's germline CDR1 is SGHDT and CDR2 YYEEEE. The CDR3 contains 13 residues. The CDR3 DNA is TGTGCCAGCAGCGACGACAGGTTGACTGAAGCTTTCTTT. Translation gives CASSDDRLTEAFF. The whole variable domain, remainder taken from reference TRBV5-6 and TRBJ1-1, is DAGVTQSPTHLIKTRGQQVTLRCSPKSGHDTVSWYQQALGQGPQFIFQYYEEEERQRGNFPDRFSGHQFPNYSSELNVNALLLGDSALYLCASSDDRLTEAFFGQGTRLTVV.